This T cell receptor (beta chain) was profiled in a study of siplizumab effects on memory and regulatory T cells. Germline values: CDR1 KGHSH, CDR2 LQKENI. The V segment lost 4 bases and the J segment 3 bases; nucleotides outside the gene matches: 3. The CDR3 is made up of 14 amino acids. Clones were read by immunoSEQ multiplex PCR, and TCRdb kept only the in-frame ones, dropping some. The sample lists about 120,000 clones, roughly 94% occurring once. Sequences were obtained from non-Treg CD4+ T cells sorted from blood. The sequence came from a human donor in good health. This chain connects TRBV18 to TRBJ2-7, with 10 bases fitting TRBD1. The CDR3 sequence: CASSRQGAIYEQYF. The CDR3 nucleotides are TGTGCCAGCTCACGACAGGGGGCTATCTACGAGCAGTACTTC.